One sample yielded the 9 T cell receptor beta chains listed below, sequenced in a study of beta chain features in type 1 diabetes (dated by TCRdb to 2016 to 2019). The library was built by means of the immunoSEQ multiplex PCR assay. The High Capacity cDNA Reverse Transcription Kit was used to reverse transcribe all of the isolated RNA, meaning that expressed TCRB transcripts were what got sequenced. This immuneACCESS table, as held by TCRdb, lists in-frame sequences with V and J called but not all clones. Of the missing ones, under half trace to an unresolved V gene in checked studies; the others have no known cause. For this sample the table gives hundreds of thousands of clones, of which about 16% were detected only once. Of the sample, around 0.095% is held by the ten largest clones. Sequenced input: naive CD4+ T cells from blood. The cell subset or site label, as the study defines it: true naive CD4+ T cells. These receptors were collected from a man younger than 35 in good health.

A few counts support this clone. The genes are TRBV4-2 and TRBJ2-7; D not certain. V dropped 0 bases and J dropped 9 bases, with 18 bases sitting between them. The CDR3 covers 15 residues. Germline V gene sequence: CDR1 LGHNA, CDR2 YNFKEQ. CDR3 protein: CASSQEVGIGVGQYF. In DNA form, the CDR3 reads TGTGCCAGCAGCCAAGAGGTAGGGATTGGCGTTGGGCAGTACTTC.

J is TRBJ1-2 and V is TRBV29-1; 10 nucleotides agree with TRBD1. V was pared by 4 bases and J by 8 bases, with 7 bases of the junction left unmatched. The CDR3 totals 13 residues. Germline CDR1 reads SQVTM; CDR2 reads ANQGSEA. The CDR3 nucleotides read TGCAGCGTTGGGAGACAGGGGGCTGGAGGCTACACCTTC. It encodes CSVGRQGAGGYTF.

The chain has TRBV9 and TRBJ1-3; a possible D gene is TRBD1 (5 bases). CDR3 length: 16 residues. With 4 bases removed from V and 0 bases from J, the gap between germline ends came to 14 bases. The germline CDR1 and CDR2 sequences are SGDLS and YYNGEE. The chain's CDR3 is CASSLQGPLSGNTIYF. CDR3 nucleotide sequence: TGTGCCAGCAGCTTGCAGGGCCCCCTCTCTGGAAACACCATATATTTT.

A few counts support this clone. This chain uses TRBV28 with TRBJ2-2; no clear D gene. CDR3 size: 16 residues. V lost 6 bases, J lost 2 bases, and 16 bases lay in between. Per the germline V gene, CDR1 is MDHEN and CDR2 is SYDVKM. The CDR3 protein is CASRVTPIVNTGELFF. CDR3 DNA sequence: TGTGCCAGCAGAGTGACTCCCATCGTTAACACCGGGGAGCTGTTTTTT.

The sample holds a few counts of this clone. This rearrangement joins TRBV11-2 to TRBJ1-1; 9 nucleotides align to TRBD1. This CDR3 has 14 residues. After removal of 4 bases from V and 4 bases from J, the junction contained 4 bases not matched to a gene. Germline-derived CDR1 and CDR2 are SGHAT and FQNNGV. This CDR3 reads CASSSHRGLTEAFF. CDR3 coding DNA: TGTGCCAGCAGCTCTCACAGGGGGCTCACTGAAGCTTTCTTT.

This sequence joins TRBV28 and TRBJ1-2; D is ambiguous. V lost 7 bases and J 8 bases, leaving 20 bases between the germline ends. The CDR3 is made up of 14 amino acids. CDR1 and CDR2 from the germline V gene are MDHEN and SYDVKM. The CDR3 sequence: CASTTFGDFPGYTF. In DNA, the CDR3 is TGTGCCAGCACCACTTTCGGGGATTTTCCGGGCTACACCTTC.

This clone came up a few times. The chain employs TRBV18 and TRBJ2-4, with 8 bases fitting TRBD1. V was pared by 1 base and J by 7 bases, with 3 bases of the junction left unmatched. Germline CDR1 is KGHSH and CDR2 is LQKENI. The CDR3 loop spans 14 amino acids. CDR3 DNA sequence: TGTGCCAGCTCACCACAGGACAGGGTGAACATTCAGTACTTC. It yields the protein CASSPQDRVNIQYF.

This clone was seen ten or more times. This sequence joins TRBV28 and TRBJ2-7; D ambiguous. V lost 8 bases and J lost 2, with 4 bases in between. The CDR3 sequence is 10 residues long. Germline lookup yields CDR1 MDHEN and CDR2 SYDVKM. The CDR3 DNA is TGTGCCAGCGCTGCCTACGAGCAGTACTTC. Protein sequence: CASAAYEQYF.

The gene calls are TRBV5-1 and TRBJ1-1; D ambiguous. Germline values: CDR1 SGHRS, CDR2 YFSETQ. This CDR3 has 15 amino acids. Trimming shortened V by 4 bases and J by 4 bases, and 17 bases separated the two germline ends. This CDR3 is CASSPRAQEGTEAFF. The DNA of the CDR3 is TGCGCCAGCAGCCCCCGGGCCCAGGAGGGCACTGAAGCTTTCTTT.